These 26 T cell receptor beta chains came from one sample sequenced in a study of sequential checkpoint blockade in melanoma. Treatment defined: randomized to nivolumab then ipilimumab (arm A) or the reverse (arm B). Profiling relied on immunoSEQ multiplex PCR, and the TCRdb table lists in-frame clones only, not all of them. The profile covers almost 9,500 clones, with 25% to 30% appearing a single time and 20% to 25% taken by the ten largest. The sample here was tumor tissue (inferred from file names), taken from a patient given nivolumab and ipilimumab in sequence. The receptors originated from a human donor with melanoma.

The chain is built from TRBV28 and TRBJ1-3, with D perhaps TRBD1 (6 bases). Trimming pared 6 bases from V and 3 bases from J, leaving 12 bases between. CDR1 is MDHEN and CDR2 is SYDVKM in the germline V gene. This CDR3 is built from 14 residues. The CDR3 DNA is TGTGCCAGCAGGGGGGGCCCGAATGGAAACACCATATATTTT. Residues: CASRGGPNGNTIYF.

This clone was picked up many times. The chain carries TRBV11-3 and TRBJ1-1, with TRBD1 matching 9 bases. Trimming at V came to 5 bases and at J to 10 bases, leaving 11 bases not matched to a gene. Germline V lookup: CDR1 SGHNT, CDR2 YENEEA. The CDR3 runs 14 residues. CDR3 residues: CASSPQGASLRAFF. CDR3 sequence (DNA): TGTGCCAGCAGCCCACAGGGGGCGAGTTTGCGAGCTTTCTTT.

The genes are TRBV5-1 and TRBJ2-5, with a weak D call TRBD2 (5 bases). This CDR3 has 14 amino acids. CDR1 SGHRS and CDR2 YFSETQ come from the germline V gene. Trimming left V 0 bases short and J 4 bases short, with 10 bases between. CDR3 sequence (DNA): TGCGCCAGCAGCTTGGAATCGGGGTCAGAGACCCAGTACTTC. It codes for CASSLESGSETQYF.

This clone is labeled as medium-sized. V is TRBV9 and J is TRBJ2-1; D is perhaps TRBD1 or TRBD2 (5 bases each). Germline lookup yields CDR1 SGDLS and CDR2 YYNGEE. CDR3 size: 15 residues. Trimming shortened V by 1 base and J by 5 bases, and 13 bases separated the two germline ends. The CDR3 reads CASSVWRGENNEQFF. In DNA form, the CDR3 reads TGTGCCAGCAGCGTATGGAGAGGGGAGAACAATGAGCAGTTCTTC.

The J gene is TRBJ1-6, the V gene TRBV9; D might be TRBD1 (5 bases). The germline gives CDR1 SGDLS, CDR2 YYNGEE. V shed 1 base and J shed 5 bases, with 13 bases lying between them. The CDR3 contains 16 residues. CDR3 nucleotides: TGTGCCAGCAGCGTATCGTTTGGCAGGGATAATTCACCCCTCCACTTT. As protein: CASSVSFGRDNSPLHF.

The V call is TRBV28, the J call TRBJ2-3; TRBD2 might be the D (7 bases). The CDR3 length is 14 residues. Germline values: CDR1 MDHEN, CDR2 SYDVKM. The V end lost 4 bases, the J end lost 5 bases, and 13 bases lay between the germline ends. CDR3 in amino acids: CASSSAGAGDTQYF. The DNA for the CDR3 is TGTGCCAGCAGTTCGGCGGGGGCTGGAGATACGCAGTATTTT.

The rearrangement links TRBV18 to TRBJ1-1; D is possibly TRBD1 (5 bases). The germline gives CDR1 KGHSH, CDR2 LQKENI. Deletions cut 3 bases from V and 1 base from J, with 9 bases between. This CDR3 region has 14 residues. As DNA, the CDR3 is TGTGCCAGCTCACCTCAGGGTCGGAACACTGAAGCTTTCTTT. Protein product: CASSPQGRNTEAFF.

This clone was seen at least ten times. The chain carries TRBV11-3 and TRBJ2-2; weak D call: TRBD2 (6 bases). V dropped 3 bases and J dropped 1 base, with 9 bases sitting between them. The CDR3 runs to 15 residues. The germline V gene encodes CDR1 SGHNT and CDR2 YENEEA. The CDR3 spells CASSLGGENTGELFF. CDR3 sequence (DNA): TGTGCCAGCAGCTTGGGCGGGGAGAACACCGGGGAGCTGTTTTTT.

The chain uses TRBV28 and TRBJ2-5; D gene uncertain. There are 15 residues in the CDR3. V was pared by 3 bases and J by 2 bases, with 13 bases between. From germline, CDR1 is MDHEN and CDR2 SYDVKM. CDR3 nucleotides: TGTGCCAGCAGTTTTAACCGGAGAAAACAAGAGACCCAGTACTTC. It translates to CASSFNRRKQETQYF.

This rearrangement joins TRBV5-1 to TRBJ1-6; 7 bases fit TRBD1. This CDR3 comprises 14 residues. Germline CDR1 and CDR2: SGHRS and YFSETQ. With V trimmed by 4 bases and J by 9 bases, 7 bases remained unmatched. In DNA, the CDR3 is TGCGCCAGCAGCCCGGGGACAGAGGGTTCACCCCTCCACTTT. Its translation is CASSPGTEGSPLHF.

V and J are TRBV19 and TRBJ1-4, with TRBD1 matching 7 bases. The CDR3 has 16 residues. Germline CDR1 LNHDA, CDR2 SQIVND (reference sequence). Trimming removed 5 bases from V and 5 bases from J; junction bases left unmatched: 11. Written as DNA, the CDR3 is TGTGCCAGTAGTTTAGGACAGGTCCGAGGGAATGAAAAACTGTTTTTT. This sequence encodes CASSLGQVRGNEKLFF.

The CDR3 DNA reads TGTGCCAGCTCACCACCGTCTATGACAGGAGAGACCCAGTACTTC. Amino acid sequence: CASSPPSMTGETQYF. The chain couples TRBV18 to TRBJ2-5, with D possibly being TRBD1 (6 bases). Germline loops: CDR1 KGHSH, CDR2 LQKENI. V lost 0 bases and J 4 bases, leaving 12 bases between the germline ends. The CDR3 runs to 15 residues. Based on the CDR3 plus reference TRBV18 and TRBJ2-5, the full variable domain is NAGVMQNPRHLVRRRGQEARLRCSPMKGHSHVYWYRQLPEEGLKFMVYLQKENIIDESGMPKERFSAEFPKEGPSILRIQQVVRGDSAAYFCASSPPSMTGETQYFGPGTRLLVL.

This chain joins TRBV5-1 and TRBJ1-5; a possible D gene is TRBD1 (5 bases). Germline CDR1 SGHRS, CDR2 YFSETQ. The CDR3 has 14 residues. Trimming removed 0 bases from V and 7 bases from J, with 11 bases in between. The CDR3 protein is CASSLEGRAQPQHF. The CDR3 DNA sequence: TGCGCCAGCAGCTTGGAGGGCAGGGCCCAGCCCCAGCATTTT.

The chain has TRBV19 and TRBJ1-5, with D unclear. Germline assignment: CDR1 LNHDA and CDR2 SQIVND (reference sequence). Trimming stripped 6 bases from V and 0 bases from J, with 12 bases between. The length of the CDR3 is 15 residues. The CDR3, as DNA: TGTGCCAGTAGAGGCGGATCTTTTAGCAATCAGCCCCAGCATTTT. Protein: CASRGGSFSNQPQHF.

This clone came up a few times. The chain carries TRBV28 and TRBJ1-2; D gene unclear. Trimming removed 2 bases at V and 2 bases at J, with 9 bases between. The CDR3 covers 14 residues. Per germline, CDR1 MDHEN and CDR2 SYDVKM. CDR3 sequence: CASSLNRYNYGYTF. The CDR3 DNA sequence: TGTGCCAGCAGTTTAAACAGATACAACTATGGCTACACCTTC.

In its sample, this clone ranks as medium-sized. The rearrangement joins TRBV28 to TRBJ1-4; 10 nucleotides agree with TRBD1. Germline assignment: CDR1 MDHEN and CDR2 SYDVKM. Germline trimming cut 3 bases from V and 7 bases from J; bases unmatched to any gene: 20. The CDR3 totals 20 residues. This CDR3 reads CASSFSPGTGASPGGEKLFF. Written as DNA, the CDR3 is TGTGCCAGCAGTTTTTCCCCCGGGACAGGGGCCTCTCCGGGTGGTGAAAAACTGTTTTTT.

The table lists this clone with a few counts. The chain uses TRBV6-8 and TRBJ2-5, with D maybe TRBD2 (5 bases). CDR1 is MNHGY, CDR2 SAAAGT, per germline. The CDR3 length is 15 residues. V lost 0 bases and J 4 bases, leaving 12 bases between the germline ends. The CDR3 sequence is CASSYSTAGPETQYF. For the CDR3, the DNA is TGTGCCAGCAGTTACTCGACTGCGGGTCCAGAGACCCAGTACTTC.

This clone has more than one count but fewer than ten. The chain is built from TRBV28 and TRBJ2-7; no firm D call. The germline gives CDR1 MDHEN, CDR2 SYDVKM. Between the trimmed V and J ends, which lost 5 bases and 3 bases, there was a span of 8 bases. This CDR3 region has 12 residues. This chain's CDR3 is CASSGLHYEQYV. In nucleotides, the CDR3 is TGTGCCAGCAGTGGGCTGCACTACGAGCAGTACGTC.

The DNA for the CDR3 is TGCGCCAGCAGCTTGGACTTGACTAGCACAGATACGCAGTATTTT. Protein: CASSLDLTSTDTQYF. This sequence joins TRBV5-1 and TRBJ2-3; D remains unclear. CDR1 and CDR2 from the germline V gene are SGHRS and YFSETQ. The CDR3 is 15 amino acids. Trimming removed 0 bases at V and 0 bases at J, with 8 bases between.

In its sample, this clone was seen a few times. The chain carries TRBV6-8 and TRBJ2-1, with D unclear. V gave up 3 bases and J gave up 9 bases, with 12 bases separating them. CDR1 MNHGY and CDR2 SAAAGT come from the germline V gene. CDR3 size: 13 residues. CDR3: CASSYSRVSEQFF. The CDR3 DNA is TGTGCCAGCAGTTATTCGAGAGTTAGTGAGCAGTTCTTC.

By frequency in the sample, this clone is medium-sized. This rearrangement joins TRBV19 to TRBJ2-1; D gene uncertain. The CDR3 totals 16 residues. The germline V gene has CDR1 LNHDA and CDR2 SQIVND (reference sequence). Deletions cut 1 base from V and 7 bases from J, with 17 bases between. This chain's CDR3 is CASSIVTTQSINEQFF. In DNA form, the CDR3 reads TGTGCCAGTAGTATAGTTACTACTCAAAGTATTAATGAGCAGTTCTTC. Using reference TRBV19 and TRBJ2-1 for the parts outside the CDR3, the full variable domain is DGGITQSPKYLFRKEGQNVTLSCEQNLNHDAMYWYRQDPGQGLRLIYYSQIVNDFQKGDIAEGYSVSREKKESFPLTVTSAQKNPTAFYLCASSIVTTQSINEQFFGPGTRLTVL.

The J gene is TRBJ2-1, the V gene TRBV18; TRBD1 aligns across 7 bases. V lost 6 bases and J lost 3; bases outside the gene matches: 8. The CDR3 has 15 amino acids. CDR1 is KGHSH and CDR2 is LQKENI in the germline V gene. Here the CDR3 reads CASSRLQGSYNEQFF. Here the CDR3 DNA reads TGTGCCAGCTCTCGACTACAGGGGAGCTACAATGAGCAGTTCTTC.

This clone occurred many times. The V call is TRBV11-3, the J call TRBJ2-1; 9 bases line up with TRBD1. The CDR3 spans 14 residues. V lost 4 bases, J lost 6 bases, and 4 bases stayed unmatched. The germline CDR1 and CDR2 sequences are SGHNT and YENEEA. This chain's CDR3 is CASSSRDRVNEQFF. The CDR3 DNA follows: TGTGCCAGCAGCTCCCGGGACAGGGTCAATGAGCAGTTCTTC.

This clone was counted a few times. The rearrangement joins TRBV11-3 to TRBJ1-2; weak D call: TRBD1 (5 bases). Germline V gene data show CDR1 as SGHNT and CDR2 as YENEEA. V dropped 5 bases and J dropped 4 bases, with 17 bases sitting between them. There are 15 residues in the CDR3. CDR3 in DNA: TGTGCCAGCAGCCCTAGCCGGACTGGGACCTATGGCTACACCTTC. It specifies CASSPSRTGTYGYTF.

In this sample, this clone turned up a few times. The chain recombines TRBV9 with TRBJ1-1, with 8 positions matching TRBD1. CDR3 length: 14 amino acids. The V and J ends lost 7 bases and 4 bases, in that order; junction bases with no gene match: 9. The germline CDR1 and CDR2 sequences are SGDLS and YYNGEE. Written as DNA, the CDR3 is TGTGCCAGCGGCCCCGGACAGGGAGCCACTGAAGCTTTCTTT. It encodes CASGPGQGATEAFF.

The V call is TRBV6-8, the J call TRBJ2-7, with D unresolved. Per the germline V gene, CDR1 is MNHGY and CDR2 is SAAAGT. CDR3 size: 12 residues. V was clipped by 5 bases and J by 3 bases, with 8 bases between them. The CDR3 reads CASSKTDYEQYF. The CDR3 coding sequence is TGTGCCAGCAGTAAGACCGACTACGAGCAGTACTTC.